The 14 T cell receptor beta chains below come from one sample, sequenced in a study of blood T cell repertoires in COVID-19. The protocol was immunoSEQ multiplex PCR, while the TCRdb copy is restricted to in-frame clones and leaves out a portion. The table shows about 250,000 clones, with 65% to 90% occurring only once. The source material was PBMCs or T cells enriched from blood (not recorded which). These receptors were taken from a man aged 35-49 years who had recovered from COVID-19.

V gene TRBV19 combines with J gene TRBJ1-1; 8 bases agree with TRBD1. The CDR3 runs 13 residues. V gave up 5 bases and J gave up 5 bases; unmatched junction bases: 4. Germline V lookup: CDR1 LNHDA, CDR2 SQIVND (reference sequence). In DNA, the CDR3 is TGTGCCAGTAGTTTGACAGGGGATACTGAAGCTTTCTTT. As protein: CASSLTGDTEAFF.

This CDR3 reads CAWRGKQATYGYTF. CDR3 in DNA: TGTGCCTGGAGGGGGAAACAGGCAACCTATGGCTACACCTTC. The genes are TRBV30 and TRBJ1-2, with D possibly being TRBD1 (5 bases). The CDR3 totals 14 residues. V lost 3 bases and J 4 bases, leaving 15 bases between the germline ends. Germline V gives CDR1 GTSNPN, CDR2 SVGIG (reference sequence).

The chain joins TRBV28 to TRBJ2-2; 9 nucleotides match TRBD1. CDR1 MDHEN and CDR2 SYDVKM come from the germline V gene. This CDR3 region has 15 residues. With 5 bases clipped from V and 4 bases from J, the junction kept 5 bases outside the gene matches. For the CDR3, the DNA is TGTGCCAGCAGTCAAAACAGGGGGCGCACCGGGGAGCTGTTTTTT. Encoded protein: CASSQNRGRTGELFF.

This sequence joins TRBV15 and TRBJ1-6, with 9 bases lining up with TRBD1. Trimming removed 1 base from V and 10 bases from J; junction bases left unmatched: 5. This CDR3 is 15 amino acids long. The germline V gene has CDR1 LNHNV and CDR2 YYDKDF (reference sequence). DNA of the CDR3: TGTGCCACCAGCAGAGGACAGGGGGTTGAGTCACCCCTCCACTTT. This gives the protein CATSRGQGVESPLHF. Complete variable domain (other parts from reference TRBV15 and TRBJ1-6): DAMVIQNPRYQVTQFGKPVTLSCSQTLNHNVMYWYQQKSSQAPKLLFHYYDKDFNNEADTPDNFQSRRPNTSFCFLDIRSPGLGDTAMYLCATSRGQGVESPLHFGNGTRLTVT.

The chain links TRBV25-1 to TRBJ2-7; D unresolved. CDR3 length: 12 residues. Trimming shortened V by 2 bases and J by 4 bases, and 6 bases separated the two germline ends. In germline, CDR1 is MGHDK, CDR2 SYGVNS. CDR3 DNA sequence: TGTGCCAGCAGTGAACAGATTTACGAGCAGTACTTC. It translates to CASSEQIYEQYF.

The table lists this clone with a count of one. CDR3 loop: CASSLGLGNTGELFF. The CDR3 nucleotides are TGTGCCAGCAGCTTGGGACTAGGGAACACCGGGGAGCTGTTTTTT. The V gene is TRBV5-4, the J gene TRBJ2-2, with D possibly matching TRBD2 (6 bases). Germline-derived CDR1 and CDR2 are SGHNT and YYREEE (reference sequence). V lost 0 bases and J 1 base, leaving 7 bases between the germline ends. The CDR3 has 15 amino acids.

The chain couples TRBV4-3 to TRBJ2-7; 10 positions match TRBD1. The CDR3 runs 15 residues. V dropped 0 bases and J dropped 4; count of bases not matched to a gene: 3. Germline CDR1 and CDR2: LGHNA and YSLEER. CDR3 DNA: TGCGCCAGCAGCCAAGAACCGGGACAGGGGTACGAGCAGTACTTC. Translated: CASSQEPGQGYEQYF.

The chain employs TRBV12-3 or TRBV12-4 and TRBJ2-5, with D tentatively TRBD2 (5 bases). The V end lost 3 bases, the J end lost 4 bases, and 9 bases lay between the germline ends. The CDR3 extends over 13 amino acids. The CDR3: CASSFSARETQYF. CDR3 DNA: TGTGCCAGCAGTTTTAGCGCCCGAGAGACCCAGTACTTC.

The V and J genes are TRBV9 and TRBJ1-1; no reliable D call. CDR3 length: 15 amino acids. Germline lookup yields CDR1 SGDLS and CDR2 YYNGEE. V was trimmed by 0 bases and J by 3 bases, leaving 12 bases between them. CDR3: CASSVEIMGDTEAFF. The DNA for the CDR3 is TGTGCCAGCAGCGTAGAAATTATGGGAGACACTGAAGCTTTCTTT.

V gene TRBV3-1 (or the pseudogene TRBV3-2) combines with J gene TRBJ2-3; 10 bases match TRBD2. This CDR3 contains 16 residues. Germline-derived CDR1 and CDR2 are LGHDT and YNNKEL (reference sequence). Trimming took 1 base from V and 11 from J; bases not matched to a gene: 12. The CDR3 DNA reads TGTGCCAGCAGCCAAGGAAGTTCGAGCGGGGGGGCCGAGCAGTATTTT. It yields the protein CASSQGSSSGGAEQYF.

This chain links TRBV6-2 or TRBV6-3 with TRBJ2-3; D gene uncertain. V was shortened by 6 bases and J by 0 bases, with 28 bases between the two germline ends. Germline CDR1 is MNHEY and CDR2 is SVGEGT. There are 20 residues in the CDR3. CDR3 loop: CASSNPGDSSGPVSTDTQYF. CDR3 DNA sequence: TGTGCCAGCAGCAATCCCGGAGATTCCTCGGGTCCGGTGAGCACAGATACGCAGTATTTT.

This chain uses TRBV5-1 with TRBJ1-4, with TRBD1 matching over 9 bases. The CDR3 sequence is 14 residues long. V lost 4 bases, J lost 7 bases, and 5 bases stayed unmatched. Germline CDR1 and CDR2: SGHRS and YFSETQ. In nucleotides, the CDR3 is TGCGCCAGCAGCGTCGGGACAGGGCGTGAAAAACTGTTTTTT. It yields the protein CASSVGTGREKLFF.

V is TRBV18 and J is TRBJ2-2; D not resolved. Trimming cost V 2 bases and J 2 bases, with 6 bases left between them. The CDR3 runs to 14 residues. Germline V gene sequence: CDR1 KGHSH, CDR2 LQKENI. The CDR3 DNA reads TGTGCCAGCTCACCAGGCGGAAACACCGGGGAGCTGTTTTTT. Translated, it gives CASSPGGNTGELFF.

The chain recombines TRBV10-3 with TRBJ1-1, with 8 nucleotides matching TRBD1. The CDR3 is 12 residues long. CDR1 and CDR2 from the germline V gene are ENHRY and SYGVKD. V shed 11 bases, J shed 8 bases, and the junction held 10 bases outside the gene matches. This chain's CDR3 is CASRDRIAEAFF. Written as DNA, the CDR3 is TGTGCCTCACGGGACAGGATCGCCGAAGCTTTCTTT.